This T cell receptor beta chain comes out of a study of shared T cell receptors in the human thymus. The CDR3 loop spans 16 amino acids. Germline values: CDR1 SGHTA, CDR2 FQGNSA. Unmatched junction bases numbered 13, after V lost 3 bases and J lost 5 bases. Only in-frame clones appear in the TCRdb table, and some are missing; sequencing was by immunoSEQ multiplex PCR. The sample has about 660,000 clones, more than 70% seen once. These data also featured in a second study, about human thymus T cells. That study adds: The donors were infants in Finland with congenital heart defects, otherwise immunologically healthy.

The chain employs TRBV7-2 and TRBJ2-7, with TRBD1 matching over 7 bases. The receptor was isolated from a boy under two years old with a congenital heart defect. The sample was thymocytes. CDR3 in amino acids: CASSFYRLGGIDEQYF. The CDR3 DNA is TGTGCCAGCAGCTTTTACCGATTAGGGGGCATCGACGAGCAGTACTTC.